This TCR beta chain was observed in a study of a mutant IDH1 vaccine in newly diagnosed glioma. As for the study in general: At weeks 1, 3, 5, 7, 11, 15, 19 and 23, patients received a vaccination, eight in all. Treated patients showed a male proportion of about 62%, a female proportion of approximately 38%, and a mean age of roughly 40 years. Patients had received radiotherapy, temozolomide, or both previously, most receiving both.

Remarks on this clone: Its antigen is still unknown.

Assay used: immunoSEQ multiplex PCR; TCRdb lists only in-frame clones, some missing. This sample yields about 38,000 clones, of which more than 75% are seen a single time; less than 6.5% belongs to the top ten. Sample time point: week 5, during vaccination. A 20-mer mutant IDH1 peptide at 300 ug was injected subcutaneously with topical imiquimod. The study enrolled donors with new WHO grade 3 or 4 IDH1-mutant, ATRX-lost astrocytomas. This material consisted of PBMCs, taken from a glioma patient whose treatment included an IDH1 peptide vaccine. The receptor was derived from a man aged 40-50 years with glioma.

CDR3 in amino acids: CASSLGTSGANVLTF. DNA of the CDR3: TGCGCCAGCAGCTTGGGCACCTCTGGGGCCAACGTCCTGACTTTC. This sequence joins TRBV5-1 and TRBJ2-6, with unresolved D. With 0 bases removed from V and 0 bases from J, the gap between germline ends came to 4 bases. Per the germline V gene, CDR1 is SGHRS and CDR2 is YFSETQ. The CDR3 totals 15 residues.